A selection of T cell receptor beta chains follows, all from one sample in a study of T cells after yellow fever vaccination. Via MiXCR, TCRdb re-called the 5' RACE reads, giving one row per CDR3 protein. The table lists 450,000 to 600,000 distinct CDR3 sequences, about 14% of them singletons. Sequencing used PBMCs, obtained on the day of the yellow fever booster vaccination. The source is a man aged 25 to 40 who received the YFV17D yellow fever vaccine. CDR3s include the opening cysteine and the closing phenylalanine or tryptophan. D genes are given only for firm matches. Expanded clones are given a class, and other clones once, few, many or no size at all.

V gene: TRBV6-2/TRBV6-3; J gene: TRBJ2-7; clone size: -; CDR3 length: 13; D gene: -; CDR3 DNA: TGTGCCAGCAGTCCGACTAGACCCTACGAGCAGTACTTC; CDR3 protein: CASSPTRPYEQYF
V gene: TRBV20-1; J gene: TRBJ2-7; clone size: -; CDR3 length: 20; D gene: TRBD2; CDR3 DNA: TGCAGTGCTAGAGATAGGTTTGGGCTAGCGGGAGGGCCCTTAAACTACGAGCAGTACTTC; CDR3 protein: CSARDRFGLAGGPLNYEQYF
V gene: TRBV11-2; J gene: TRBJ2-2; clone size: -; CDR3 length: 14; D gene: -; CDR3 DNA: TGTGCCAGCAGCCGCTTTCGAAACACCGGGGAGCTGTTTTTT; CDR3 protein: CASSRFRNTGELFF
V gene: TRBV11-2; J gene: TRBJ1-1; clone size: -; CDR3 length: 15; D gene: -; CDR3 DNA: TGTGCCAGCAGAATAACCGGGGTTACGAACACTGAAGCTTTCTTT; CDR3 protein: CASRITGVTNTEAFF
V gene: TRBV7-9; J gene: TRBJ2-7; clone size: -; CDR3 length: 11; D gene: -; CDR3 DNA: TGTGCCAGCAGCAACCAAGTGAGCCAGTACTTC; CDR3 protein: CASSNQVSQYF
V gene: TRBV20-1; J gene: TRBJ1-2; clone size: -; CDR3 length: 17; D gene: TRBD1; CDR3 DNA: TGCAGTGCTAGTACAAGGAGCCGGGACAGGGGAAACTATGGCTACACCTTC; CDR3 protein: CSASTRSRDRGNYGYTF
V gene: TRBV3-1; J gene: TRBJ1-2; clone size: -; CDR3 length: 14; D gene: TRBD1; CDR3 DNA: TGTGCCAGCAGCCAACCGGGACAGGGAGGAGGCTACACCTTC; CDR3 protein: CASSQPGQGGGYTF
V gene: TRBV9; J gene: TRBJ2-3; clone size: few; CDR3 length: 15; D gene: -; CDR3 DNA: TGTGCCAGCAGAGCTACCGGGCAGGGGGGAGATACGCAGTATTTT; CDR3 protein: CASRATGQGGDTQYF
V gene: TRBV20-1; J gene: TRBJ2-3; clone size: few; CDR3 length: 16; D gene: TRBD2; CDR3 DNA: TGCAGTGCCCGCCGGGCTAGCGGGACTAGCACAGATACGCAGTATTTT; CDR3 protein: CSARRASGTSTDTQYF
V gene: TRBV6-2/TRBV6-3; J gene: TRBJ1-6; clone size: -; CDR3 length: 14; D gene: TRBD1; CDR3 DNA: TGTGCCAGCAGGGGGACAGGGATTAATTCACCCCTCCACTTT; CDR3 protein: CASRGTGINSPLHF
V gene: TRBV27; J gene: TRBJ2-1; clone size: -; CDR3 length: 18; D gene: TRBD2; CDR3 DNA: TGTGCCAGCAGCTCAGGATTGATAGCGGGAGGTGGCTACAATGAGCAGTTCTTC; CDR3 protein: CASSSGLIAGGGYNEQFF
V gene: TRBV4-3; J gene: TRBJ1-6; clone size: few; CDR3 length: 16; D gene: -; CDR3 DNA: TGCGCCAGCAGCCAAGTATGGCGAGGCCAGAATTCACCCCTCCACTTT; CDR3 protein: CASSQVWRGQNSPLHF
V gene: TRBV5-1; J gene: TRBJ2-3; clone size: few; CDR3 length: 16; D gene: TRBD2; CDR3 DNA: TGCGCCAGCAGCAGACCTTCCTCTAGCGGGAGCGATACGCAGTATTTT; CDR3 protein: CASSRPSSSGSDTQYF
V gene: TRBV6-5; J gene: TRBJ1-4; clone size: -; CDR3 length: 15; D gene: -; CDR3 DNA: TGTGCCAGCACATACTCGGGGGGGATTAATGAAAAACTGTTTTTT; CDR3 protein: CASTYSGGINEKLFF
V gene: TRBV29-1; J gene: TRBJ2-7; clone size: -; CDR3 length: 11; D gene: -; CDR3 DNA: TGCAGCGTTGACCTCGGCTACGAGCAGTACTTC; CDR3 protein: CSVDLGYEQYF
V gene: TRBV23-1; J gene: TRBJ2-7; clone size: -; CDR3 length: 14; D gene: -; CDR3 DNA: TGCGCCAGCAGTCAGAACGAACAGATCTACGAGCAGTACTTC; CDR3 protein: CASSQNEQIYEQYF
V gene: TRBV7-8; J gene: TRBJ1-5; clone size: few; CDR3 length: 15; D gene: -; CDR3 DNA: TGTGCCAGCAGCTTAGACGGTGGACCCAATCGGCCCCAGCATTTT; CDR3 protein: CASSLDGGPNRPQHF
V gene: TRBV11-2; J gene: TRBJ1-1; clone size: few; CDR3 length: 18; D gene: -; CDR3 DNA: TGTGCCAGCAGCTTATGGGCCCCTCTCGTCAGCTTGAACACTGAAGCTTTCTTT; CDR3 protein: CASSLWAPLVSLNTEAFF
V gene: TRBV29-1; J gene: TRBJ2-1; clone size: few; CDR3 length: 12; D gene: TRBD2; CDR3 DNA: TGCAGCGTTACTAGCGGGGCCGGTGAGCAGTTCTTC; CDR3 protein: CSVTSGAGEQFF
V gene: TRBV18; J gene: TRBJ1-5; clone size: -; CDR3 length: 15; D gene: -; CDR3 DNA: TGTGCCAGCTCACCACAGGGGGACAGCAATCAGCCCCAGCATTTT; CDR3 protein: CASSPQGDSNQPQHF
V gene: TRBV15; J gene: TRBJ1-5; clone size: -; CDR3 length: 14; D gene: -; CDR3 DNA: TGTGCCACCAGCAAAATACAGGGCTCTCAGCCCCAGCATTTT; CDR3 protein: CATSKIQGSQPQHF
V gene: TRBV18; J gene: TRBJ1-1; clone size: -; CDR3 length: 18; D gene: -; CDR3 DNA: TGTGCCAGCTCACCCGTTGATGTGTCCGGGACGGGGAACACTGAAGCTTTCTTT; CDR3 protein: CASSPVDVSGTGNTEAFF
V gene: TRBV27; J gene: TRBJ2-3; clone size: few; CDR3 length: 18; D gene: TRBD2; CDR3 DNA: TGTGCCAGCAGCCCCGGGACTAGCGGGAGGGTGAGCACAGATACGCAGTATTTT; CDR3 protein: CASSPGTSGRVSTDTQYF
V gene: TRBV5-4; J gene: TRBJ1-5; clone size: few; CDR3 length: 12; D gene: -; CDR3 DNA: TGTGCCAGCAGCTTGGACGATCAGCCCCAGCATTTT; CDR3 protein: CASSLDDQPQHF
V gene: TRBV20-1; J gene: TRBJ1-1; clone size: -; CDR3 length: 17; D gene: -; CDR3 DNA: TGCAGTGCTAGAGAGAAACGTAAAAGAGGGCTTTGGACTGAAGCTTTCTTT; CDR3 protein: CSAREKRKRGLWTEAFF
V gene: TRBV5-1; J gene: TRBJ2-1; clone size: many; CDR3 length: 12; D gene: -; CDR3 DNA: TGTGCCAGCAGCTTAGGGGGGGATGAGCAGTTCTTC; CDR3 protein: CASSLGGDEQFF
V gene: TRBV27; J gene: TRBJ2-5; clone size: -; CDR3 length: 14; D gene: TRBD2; CDR3 DNA: TGTGCCAGCATGTTAGCGGGAGGACAAGAGACCCAGTACTTC; CDR3 protein: CASMLAGGQETQYF
V gene: TRBV5-4; J gene: TRBJ2-5; clone size: -; CDR3 length: 15; D gene: -; CDR3 DNA: TGTGCCAGCAGCTTGGTGGGTGTCGGACAAGAGACCCAGTACTTC; CDR3 protein: CASSLVGVGQETQYF
V gene: TRBV15; J gene: TRBJ2-2; clone size: -; CDR3 length: 14; D gene: -; CDR3 DNA: TGTGCCACCAGCAGAGAGGGGGTTCCCGGGGAGCTGTTTTTT; CDR3 protein: CATSREGVPGELFF
V gene: TRBV5-1; J gene: TRBJ1-1; clone size: many; CDR3 length: 13; D gene: -; CDR3 DNA: TGCGCCAGCAGCTTGGCCGGGGGAATTGAAGCTTTCTTT; CDR3 protein: CASSLAGGIEAFF
V gene: TRBV4-2; J gene: TRBJ2-5; clone size: -; CDR3 length: 13; D gene: TRBD1; CDR3 DNA: TGTGCCAGCAGCCAATCCAGGGGGGAGACCCAGTACTTC; CDR3 protein: CASSQSRGETQYF
V gene: TRBV28; J gene: TRBJ2-7; clone size: -; CDR3 length: 14; D gene: -; CDR3 DNA: TGTGCCAGCAGTTTCCCTGAGACTCATTACGAGCAGTACTTC; CDR3 protein: CASSFPETHYEQYF
V gene: TRBV19; J gene: TRBJ2-3; clone size: -; CDR3 length: 11; D gene: -; CDR3 DNA: TGTGCCAGTAGTATAGCTGATACGCAGTATTTT; CDR3 protein: CASSIADTQYF
V gene: TRBV20-1; J gene: TRBJ1-4; clone size: -; CDR3 length: 14; D gene: -; CDR3 DNA: TGCAGTGCTCGCGAGTGGGCTTCGGGTGAAAAACTGTTTTTT; CDR3 protein: CSAREWASGEKLFF
V gene: TRBV10-3; J gene: TRBJ2-7; clone size: few; CDR3 length: 12; D gene: -; CDR3 DNA: TGTGCCATCAGTGAGGAGGGTACGAAGCAGTACTTC; CDR3 protein: CAISEEGTKQYF
V gene: TRBV20-1; J gene: TRBJ2-1; clone size: few; CDR3 length: 14; D gene: -; CDR3 DNA: TGCAGTGCTAGTGGAGGGGGCCAGTCCAGTGAGCAGTTCTTC; CDR3 protein: CSASGGGQSSEQFF
V gene: TRBV4-3; J gene: TRBJ2-5; clone size: -; CDR3 length: 12; D gene: -; CDR3 DNA: TGCGCCAGCAGCCACACTGGGGAGACCCAGTACTTC; CDR3 protein: CASSHTGETQYF
V gene: TRBV9; J gene: TRBJ2-3; clone size: -; CDR3 length: 16; D gene: TRBD1; CDR3 DNA: TGTGCCAGCAGCGTAGGAGGGGGCGCGACAAGAGATACGCAGTATTTT; CDR3 protein: CASSVGGGATRDTQYF
V gene: TRBV5-6; J gene: TRBJ2-2; clone size: -; CDR3 length: 13; D gene: -; CDR3 DNA: TGTGCCAGCGTACGGGCGAACACCGGGGAGCTGTTTTTT; CDR3 protein: CASVRANTGELFF
V gene: TRBV7-2; J gene: TRBJ1-2; clone size: few; CDR3 length: 13; D gene: -; CDR3 DNA: TGTGCCAGCAGCCCGGGGGAGTTCTATGGCTACACCTTC; CDR3 protein: CASSPGEFYGYTF
V gene: TRBV18; J gene: TRBJ2-7; clone size: few; CDR3 length: 13; D gene: -; CDR3 DNA: TGTGCCAGCACGACCTCGGGCGAGAACGAGCAGTACTTC; CDR3 protein: CASTTSGENEQYF
V gene: TRBV5-1; J gene: TRBJ2-1; clone size: -; CDR3 length: 14; D gene: TRBD2; CDR3 DNA: TGCGCCAGCAGCTCTTCGACTAGCTCGGCTGAGCAGTTCTTC; CDR3 protein: CASSSSTSSAEQFF
V gene: TRBV7-3; J gene: TRBJ2-1; clone size: many; CDR3 length: 16; D gene: TRBD2; CDR3 DNA: TGTGCCAGCAGTCCCGTGCGGGAGGAGTCACGCAATGAGCAGTTCTTC; CDR3 protein: CASSPVREESRNEQFF
V gene: TRBV9; J gene: TRBJ2-1; clone size: few; CDR3 length: 15; D gene: TRBD2; CDR3 DNA: TGTGCCAGCAGCCTCCTGAGCGGGAGGGCCGGTGAGCAGTTCTTC; CDR3 protein: CASSLLSGRAGEQFF
V gene: TRBV5-1; J gene: TRBJ1-1; clone size: -; CDR3 length: 15; D gene: -; CDR3 DNA: TGCGCCAGCAACCCGGAGCCAGGGACGAACACTGAAGCTTTCTTT; CDR3 protein: CASNPEPGTNTEAFF
V gene: TRBV20-1; J gene: TRBJ1-1; clone size: few; CDR3 length: 13; D gene: -; CDR3 DNA: TGCAGTGCTAGAGAGGGCAGTGTGACTGAAGCTTTCTTT; CDR3 protein: CSAREGSVTEAFF
V gene: TRBV7-2; J gene: TRBJ2-5; clone size: many; CDR3 length: 18; D gene: TRBD2; CDR3 DNA: TGTGCCAGCAGCTTAGCAGTTGTGGGAGGGCCCAAAAAAGAGACCCAGTACTTC; CDR3 protein: CASSLAVVGGPKKETQYF